This record looks at one TCR beta chain sequence and its context. This entry comes from a study of blood T cell repertoires in COVID-19. Per the original data handling: Amplification from reference gene primers served as the basis for estimated nucleated cell counts. The assay was immunoSEQ multiplex PCR, and TCRdb's table has in-frame clones only and misses some. Clone size and the V and J calls come from that table; the DNA yielded D and trimming. The data contain under 75,000 clones, around nine tenths of them seen just once; the ten biggest clones take up roughly 10%. The sequenced sample consisted of peripheral blood. The TCR was taken from a woman under 30 with acute or convalescent COVID-19.

The CDR3 spells CASSYQGEAFF. The DNA of the CDR3 is TGTGCCAGCAGTTACCAGGGGGAAGCTTTCTTT. J is TRBJ1-1 and V is TRBV6-6, with TRBD1 as a possible D gene (6 bases). Trimming took 2 bases from V and 8 from J, leaving 6 bases between them. CDR1 and CDR2 (germline): MNHNY, SVGAGI (reference sequence). The CDR3 is made up of 11 amino acids.